This T cell receptor beta chain stems from a study of blood T cell repertoires in COVID-19. The overall study: Samples representing acute and convalescent COVID-19 were sourced from the United States, Italy and Spain. From T cells, B-cell-depleted T cells, or PBMCs came the material, which was cDNA or gDNA.

During active infection, Seattle patients enrolled and were then monitored through disease. As originally analysed: Using reference gene primer amplification, nucleated cell counts were estimated. Profiled with immunoSEQ multiplex PCR; TCRdb holds only in-frame clones, not every one. The V and J calls and clone size come from that table; D and trimming were worked out from the DNA. The table shows some 200,000 clones, with around four fifths occurring only once. The CDR3 runs 15 residues. CDR1 is LGHDT, CDR2 YNNKEL, per germline (reference sequence). Unmatched junction bases numbered 10, after V lost 4 bases and J lost 7 bases.

This TCR was recovered from a man in his sixties with COVID-19, enrolled during active disease. The rearrangement joins TRBV3-1 (or the pseudogene TRBV3-2) to TRBJ1-2, with 9 bases fitting TRBD1. The sample comprised peripheral blood. CDR3 DNA: TGTGCCAGCAGCCCCCGGACAGGGGTTTCCTCTGGCTACACCTTC. It yields the protein CASSPRTGVSSGYTF.